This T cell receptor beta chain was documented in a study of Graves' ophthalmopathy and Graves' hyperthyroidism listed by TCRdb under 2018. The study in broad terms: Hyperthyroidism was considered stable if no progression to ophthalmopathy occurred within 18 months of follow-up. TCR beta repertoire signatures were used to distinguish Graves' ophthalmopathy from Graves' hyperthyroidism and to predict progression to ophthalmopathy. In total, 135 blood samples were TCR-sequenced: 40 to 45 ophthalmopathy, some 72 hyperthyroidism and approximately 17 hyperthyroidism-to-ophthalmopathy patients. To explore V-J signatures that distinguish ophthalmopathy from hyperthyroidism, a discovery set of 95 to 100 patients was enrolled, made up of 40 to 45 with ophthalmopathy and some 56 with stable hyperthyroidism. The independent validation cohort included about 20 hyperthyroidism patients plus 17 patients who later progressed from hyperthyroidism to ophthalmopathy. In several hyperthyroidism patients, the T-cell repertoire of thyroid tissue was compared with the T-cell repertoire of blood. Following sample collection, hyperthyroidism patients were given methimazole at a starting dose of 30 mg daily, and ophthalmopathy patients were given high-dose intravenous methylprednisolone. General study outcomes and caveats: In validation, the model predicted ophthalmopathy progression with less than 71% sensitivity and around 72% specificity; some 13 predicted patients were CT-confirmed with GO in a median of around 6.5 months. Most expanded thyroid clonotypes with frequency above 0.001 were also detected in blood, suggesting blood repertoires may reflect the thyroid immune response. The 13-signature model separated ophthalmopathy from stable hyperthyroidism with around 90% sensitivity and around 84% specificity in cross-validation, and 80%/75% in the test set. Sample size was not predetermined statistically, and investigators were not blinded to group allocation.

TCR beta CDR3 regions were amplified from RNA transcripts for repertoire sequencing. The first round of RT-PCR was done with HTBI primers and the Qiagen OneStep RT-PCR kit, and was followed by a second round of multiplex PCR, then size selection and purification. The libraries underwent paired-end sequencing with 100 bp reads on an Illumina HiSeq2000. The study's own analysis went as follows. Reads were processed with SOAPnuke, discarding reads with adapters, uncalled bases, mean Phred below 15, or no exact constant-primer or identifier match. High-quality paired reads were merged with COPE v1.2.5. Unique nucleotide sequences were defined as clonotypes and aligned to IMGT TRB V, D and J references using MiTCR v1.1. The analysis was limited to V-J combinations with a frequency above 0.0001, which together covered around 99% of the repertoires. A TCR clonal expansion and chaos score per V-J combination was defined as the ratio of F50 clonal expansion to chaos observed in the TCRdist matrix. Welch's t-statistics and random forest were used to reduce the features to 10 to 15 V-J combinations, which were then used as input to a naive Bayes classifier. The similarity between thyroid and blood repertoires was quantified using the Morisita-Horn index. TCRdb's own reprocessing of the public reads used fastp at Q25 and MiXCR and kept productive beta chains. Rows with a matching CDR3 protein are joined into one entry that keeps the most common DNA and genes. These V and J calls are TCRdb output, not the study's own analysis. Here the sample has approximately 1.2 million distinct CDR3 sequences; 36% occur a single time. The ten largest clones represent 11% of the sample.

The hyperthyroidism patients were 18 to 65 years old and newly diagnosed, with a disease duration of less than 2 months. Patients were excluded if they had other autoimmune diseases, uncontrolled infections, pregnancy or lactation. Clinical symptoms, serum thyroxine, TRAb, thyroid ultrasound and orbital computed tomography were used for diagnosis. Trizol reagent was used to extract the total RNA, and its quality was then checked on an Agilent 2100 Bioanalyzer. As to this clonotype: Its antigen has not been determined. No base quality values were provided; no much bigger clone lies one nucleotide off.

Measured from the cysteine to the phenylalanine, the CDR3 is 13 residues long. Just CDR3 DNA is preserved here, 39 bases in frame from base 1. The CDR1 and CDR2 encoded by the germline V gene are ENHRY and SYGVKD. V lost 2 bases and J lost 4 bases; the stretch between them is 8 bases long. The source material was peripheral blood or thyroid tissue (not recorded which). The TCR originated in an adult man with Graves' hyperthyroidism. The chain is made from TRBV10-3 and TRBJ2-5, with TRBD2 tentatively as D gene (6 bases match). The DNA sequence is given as TGTGCCATCAGTGAGGGGCGGGGAGAGACCCAGTACTTC. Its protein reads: CAISEGRGETQYF.